The rows below give T cell receptor beta chains drawn from one sample of a study of blood T cell repertoires in COVID-19. Clones were read by immunoSEQ multiplex PCR, and TCRdb kept only the in-frame ones, dropping some. The data hold tens of thousands of clones, with more than 70% observed a single time. Material for sequencing was peripheral blood. The receptor set was obtained from a woman aged 80 or over with acute or convalescent COVID-19. CDR3s include the opening cysteine and the closing phenylalanine or tryptophan. A clone size is listed for some rows: how often the clone was seen (once, few, many), or a class if it is expanded.

clone_size,v_call,j_call,cdr3_aa
-,TRBV18,TRBJ2-2,CASSPLSGGYTGELFF
once,TRBV10-3,TRBJ1-6,CAISESTGQGKNSPLHF
-,TRBV6-6,TRBJ2-5,CASSYPGKETQYF
-,TRBV11-3,TRBJ2-3,CASSPPGSRTDTQYF
-,TRBV27,TRBJ1-2,CASRATGEFGYTF
-,TRBV6-1,TRBJ2-1,CASSEVVPSGSRNEQFF
-,TRBV2,TRBJ2-3,CASSESSGSDTQYF
-,TRBV5-1,TRBJ2-6,CASSLEQGWANVLTF
-,TRBV10-3,TRBJ2-5,CAIKDGQGLETQYF
once,TRBV30,TRBJ2-1,CACREGGHEQFF
-,TRBV13,TRBJ1-3,CASSPRGLAYSGNTIYF